The 25 T cell receptor beta chains below all came from one sample that was sequenced in a study of early T cells in non-severe SARS-CoV-2 infection. TCRdb fed the 5' RACE reads into MiXCR, producing one record per CDR3 protein. The repertoire includes fewer than 55,000 distinct CDR3 sequences, roughly 6.1% of them detected once, and less than 25% sits in the top ten. The source was whole blood, collected at baseline. These receptors originate from an adult who was a healthcare worker with PCR-confirmed SARS-CoV-2 infection or an uninfected control (not recorded which).

This clonotype was observed at least ten times. The chain recombines TRBV5-4 with TRBJ2-6; a possible D gene is TRBD1 (5 bases). The CDR3 sequence is 17 residues long. The germline V gene encodes CDR1 SGHNT and CDR2 YYREEE (reference sequence). V gave up 3 bases and J gave up 0 bases, with 13 bases separating them. The CDR3 is CASSSPNRLSGANVLTF. The CDR3 DNA reads TGTGCCAGCAGCTCCCCAAACAGGCTCTCTGGGGCCAACGTCCTGACTTTC.

This clonotype was seen more than once but under ten times. The J gene is TRBJ2-5, the V gene TRBV29-1; 9 positions match TRBD2. There are 12 residues in the CDR3. V gave up 6 bases and J gave up 6 bases; unmatched junction bases: 5. Germline V gene lookup returns CDR1 SQVTM and CDR2 ANQGSEA. CDR3 bases: TGCAGCGTCGTCCCTAGCGGGAAGACCCAGTACTTC. It codes for CSVVPSGKTQYF.

This clonotype was counted ten times or more. The chain has TRBV9 and TRBJ2-5; no clear D. Germline-derived CDR1 and CDR2 are SGDLS and YYNGEE. This CDR3 has 13 amino acids. Trimming shortened V by 6 bases and J by 7 bases, and 16 bases separated the two germline ends. CDR3 in amino acids: CASTNEAMGTQYF. Written as DNA, the CDR3 is TGTGCCAGCACTAACGAGGCGATGGGGACCCAGTACTTC.

This clonotype was detected many times. The chain carries TRBV7-2 and TRBJ2-1; TRBD1 agrees at 9 bases. The CDR3 contains 16 residues. Losses at the gene ends were 2 bases for V and 1 base for J; bases not matched to a gene: 3. The germline V gene has CDR1 SGHTA and CDR2 FQGNSA. CDR3 nucleotides: TGTGCCAGCAGCTTATGGGGACAGGGTTCCTACAATGAGCAGTTCTTC. Residues: CASSLWGQGSYNEQFF. The full variable domain, its missing parts supplied by reference TRBV7-2 and TRBJ2-1, is GAGVSQSPSNKVTEKGKDVELRCDPISGHTALYWYRQSLGQGLEFLIYFQGNSAPDKSGLPSDRFSAERTGGSVSTLTIQRTQQEDSAVYLCASSLWGQGSYNEQFFGPGTRLTVL.

V and J are TRBV11-3 and TRBJ2-2, with D uncertain. The V and J ends lost 2 bases and 3 bases respectively, with 4 bases between them. Germline CDR1 SGHNT, CDR2 YENEEA. CDR3 length equals 13 residues. CDR3 DNA: TGTGCCAGCAGCTTAAGGCACACCGGGGAGCTGTTTTTT. It codes for CASSLRHTGELFF.

This clonotype was detected a few times. The chain is built from TRBV5-1 and TRBJ2-5; TRBD1 is a possible D gene (6 bases). V shed 0 bases and J shed 4 bases, with 7 bases lying between them. Germline CDR1 is SGHRS and CDR2 is YFSETQ. The CDR3 has 13 residues. The CDR3 here is CASSLVGGETQYF. The CDR3 DNA sequence: TGCGCCAGCAGCTTGGTAGGGGGAGAGACCCAGTACTTC.

This chain uses TRBV2 with TRBJ1-1, with 8 bases lining up with TRBD1. The CDR3 length is 13 residues. Germline assignment: CDR1 SNHLY and CDR2 FYNNEI. V gave up 6 bases and J gave up 4 bases; unmatched junction bases: 4. CDR3: CASRNRGGTEAFF. The CDR3 coding sequence is TGTGCCAGCAGAAACAGGGGGGGCACTGAAGCTTTCTTT.

This clonotype was recorded at least ten times. This rearrangement joins TRBV7-2 to TRBJ2-1; D gene uncertain. Germline V gene lookup returns CDR1 SGHTA and CDR2 FQGNSA. Trimming removed 1 base at V and 6 bases at J, with 13 bases between. The CDR3 has 15 residues. The DNA for the CDR3 is TGTGCCAGCAGCTTAGGATCAAGCCGGGTCAATGAGCAGTTCTTC. This sequence encodes CASSLGSSRVNEQFF.

This clonotype has at least ten counts. The rearrangement uses TRBV10-3 and TRBJ1-1, with D unclear. The CDR3 is 13 residues long. Deletions cut 6 bases from V and 2 bases from J, with 10 bases between. Germline CDR1 is ENHRY and CDR2 is SYGVKD. Here the CDR3 DNA reads TGTGCCATCAGGGCGGCTCCTAACACTGAAGCTTTCTTT. This sequence encodes CAIRAAPNTEAFF.

This clonotype appeared many times. The chain couples TRBV5-6 to TRBJ2-2; 9 positions match TRBD1. Losses at the gene ends were 2 bases for V and 5 bases for J; bases not matched to a gene: 13. The CDR3 is made up of 18 amino acids. CDR1 and CDR2 (germline): SGHDT, YYEEEE. The CDR3 region is CASSFEPGQGSRTGELFF. CDR3 coding DNA: TGTGCCAGCAGCTTCGAGCCGGGACAGGGATCAAGGACCGGGGAGCTGTTTTTT.

This clonotype came up a few times. As DNA, the CDR3 is TGTGCCAGCAGCCGCGGGACAGGGGGCGCTAGTTACGAGCAGTACTTC. Amino acid sequence: CASSRGTGGASYEQYF. This chain uses TRBV3-1 with TRBJ2-7; 12 bases fit TRBD1. V shed 4 bases, J shed 4 bases, and the junction held 8 bases outside the gene matches. Per the germline V gene, CDR1 is LGHDT and CDR2 is YNNKEL (reference sequence). The CDR3 extends over 16 amino acids.

This clonotype has a count of ten or more. This rearrangement joins TRBV4-3 to TRBJ1-1, with 7 bases lining up with TRBD1. This CDR3 comprises 12 residues. In germline, CDR1 is LGHNA, CDR2 YSLEER. The junction had 4 bases not matched to a gene; V was cut back by 5 bases and J by 7 bases. CDR3 sequence (DNA): TGCGCCAGCAGCTTAGGACAGGATGAAGCTTTCTTT. Amino acid sequence: CASSLGQDEAFF.

The J gene is TRBJ1-1, the V gene TRBV10-1; 11 positions match TRBD1. CDR1 is WNHNN and CDR2 is SYGVQD in the germline V gene (reference sequence). The CDR3 runs 15 residues. After removal of 6 bases from V and 3 bases from J, the junction contained 6 bases not matched to a gene. In DNA, the CDR3 is TGCGCCAGCAGGATCCCGGGACAGGGGGACACTGAAGCTTTCTTT. This codes for CASRIPGQGDTEAFF.

The table lists this clonotype with a few counts. This chain uses TRBV7-2 with TRBJ2-3; 8 bases align to TRBD2. The junction had 10 bases not matched to a gene; V was cut back by 4 bases and J by 7 bases. The CDR3 spans 15 residues. CDR1 is SGHTA and CDR2 is FQGNSA in the germline V gene. Here the CDR3 reads CASSSMNGGANTQYF. The CDR3 DNA follows: TGTGCCAGCAGCTCGATGAACGGGGGGGCGAATACGCAGTATTTT.

This clonotype appeared a few times. The gene calls are TRBV11-2 and TRBJ1-2; the D is unclear. V lost 4 bases to trimming and J lost 4 bases, with 10 bases between them. CDR1 and CDR2 from the germline V gene are SGHAT and FQNNGV. CDR3 length: 13 residues. The CDR3 DNA is TGTGCCAGCAGCTCCGCAAAAATCTATGGCTACACCTTC. Its protein product is CASSSAKIYGYTF.

The chain uses TRBV7-8 and TRBJ2-3; perhaps TRBD1 as D (5 bases). The CDR3 covers 15 residues. Per the germline V gene, CDR1 is SGHVS and CDR2 is FQNEAQ. V lost 3 bases and J 4 bases, leaving 14 bases between the germline ends. CDR3 residues: CASSFPATRADTQYF. CDR3 nucleotide sequence: TGTGCCAGCAGCTTCCCGGCAACCAGGGCAGATACGCAGTATTTT.

With regard to this clonotype: A much larger clone differs from this one at a single base, so this may be a read error. V and J are TRBV6-2 or TRBV6-3 and TRBJ2-4; D not resolved. The CDR3 length is 16 residues. Germline V CDR1 and CDR2: MNHEY, SVGEGT. CDR3 residues: CVSTELEGLAKNIQYF. The CDR3 nucleotides are TGTGTCAGCACCGAATTGGAAGGGTTAGCCAAAAACATTCAGTACTTC.

This clonotype was seen ten or more times. The chain is built from TRBV11-2 and TRBJ2-1, with 9 bases that match TRBD2. The CDR3 has 14 residues. With V trimmed by 5 bases and J by 10 bases, 9 bases remained unmatched. Germline assignment: CDR1 SGHAT and CDR2 FQNNGV. CDR3 in amino acids: CASSLLSGTSEQFF. The CDR3 bases are TGTGCCAGCAGCCTACTTTCCGGGACTAGCGAGCAGTTCTTC. The full variable domain, in which reference TRBV11-2 and TRBJ2-1 provide the parts outside the CDR3, is EAGVAQSPRYKIIEKRQSVAFWCNPISGHATLYWYQQILGQGPKLLIQFQNNGVVDDSQLPKDRFSAERLKGVDSTLKIQPAKLEDSAVYLCASSLLSGTSEQFFGPGTRLTVL.

This clonotype occurred many times. The rearrangement uses TRBV3-1 and TRBJ2-1, with 9 bases aligning to TRBD2. The CDR3 totals 17 residues. V trimming: 0 bases; J trimming: 8 bases; junction bases outside the gene matches: 11. In germline, CDR1 is LGHDT, CDR2 YNNKEL (reference sequence). The CDR3 here is CASSQDSIGGGAHEQFF. In DNA, the CDR3 is TGTGCCAGCAGCCAAGATAGTATAGGCGGGGGGGCCCATGAGCAGTTCTTC.

This clonotype occurred a few times. This chain links TRBV7-8 with TRBJ1-6; D not certain. The V gene lost 5 bases and the J gene lost 4 bases, with 15 bases spanning the gap. Germline lookup yields CDR1 SGHVS and CDR2 FQNEAQ. CDR3 size: 16 residues. The chain's CDR3 is CASSPRVQRYNSPLHF. Here the CDR3 DNA reads TGTGCCAGCAGCCCCCGAGTTCAGAGATATAATTCACCCCTCCACTTT.

This clonotype has a handful of counts. The chain carries TRBV5-1 and TRBJ1-3; D unresolved. CDR3 length equals 14 residues. The V gene lost 0 bases and the J gene lost 2 bases, with 6 bases spanning the gap. CDR1 is SGHRS, CDR2 YFSETQ, per germline. The CDR3 protein is CASSLGVTGNTIYF. In DNA, the CDR3 is TGCGCCAGCAGCTTGGGGGTAACTGGAAACACCATATATTTT.

A few counts support this clonotype. V usage is TRBV29-1 and J usage is TRBJ2-1, with 10 bases that match TRBD2. The CDR3 contains 16 residues. J was trimmed by 7 bases and V by 7 bases; bases with no gene match: 16. The germline V gene has CDR1 SQVTM and CDR2 ANQGSEA. CDR3 nucleotides: TGCAGCGCGATAAAGCCGGGACTAGCGAGAGGGAATGAGCAGTTCTTC. The encoded protein is CSAIKPGLARGNEQFF.

This clonotype was seen ten or more times. Without the conserved terminal phenylalanine or tryptophan, this CDR3 likely stems from a read error. The gene calls are TRBV5-1 and TRBJ2-1; 14 bases align to TRBD2. The CDR3 covers 19 residues. Looked up from germline, CDR1 is SGHRS and CDR2 is YFSETQ. Trimming cost V 4 bases and J 2 bases; bases outside gene matches: 11. CDR3 nucleotide sequence: TGCGCCAGCAGCGCTCCGCCGGGACTAGCGGGGGACCCCTACAATGAGCAGTTCTTG. Its translation: CASSAPPGLAGDPYNEQFL.

There are a few counts of this clonotype. The rearrangement joins TRBV20-1 to TRBJ1-1; D is possibly TRBD1 (6 bases). The CDR3 runs 17 residues. Between the trimmed V and J ends, which lost 3 bases and 1 base, there was a span of 21 bases. CDR1 and CDR2 (germline): DFQATT, SNEGSKA (reference sequence). CDR3 bases: TGCAGTGCTAGCAAATCCGAACCAGGGGCGGGGAACACTGAAGCTTTCTTT. As protein: CSASKSEPGAGNTEAFF.

This clonotype was counted a single time. The V gene is TRBV7-3, the J gene TRBJ2-2, with TRBD2 matching over 12 bases. Per germline, CDR1 SGHTA and CDR2 FQGTGA. With 5 bases clipped from V and 3 bases from J, the junction kept 4 bases outside the gene matches. The CDR3 runs 16 residues. This chain's CDR3 is CASSLTSGGYTGELFF. Written as DNA, the CDR3 is TGTGCCAGCAGCCTTACTAGCGGGGGGTACACCGGGGAGCTGTTTTTT.